These 12 T cell receptor beta chains came from one sample sequenced in a study of T cells after yellow fever vaccination. TCRdb passed the 5' RACE reads through MiXCR, listing each CDR3 protein once. The table includes hundreds of thousands of distinct CDR3 sequences, approximately 8% detected once. This specimen was CD4+ T cells sorted from PBMCs, taken 5 days after the yellow fever booster vaccination. These receptors originate from a man in his late teens or twenties who received the YFV17D yellow fever vaccine.

The rearrangement links TRBV18 to TRBJ1-2; tentatively, D is TRBD1 (5 bases). The CDR3 loop spans 15 amino acids. Trimming left V 2 bases short and J 3 bases short, with 13 bases between. CDR1 is KGHSH, CDR2 LQKENI, per germline. The CDR3 protein is CASSPGREGDYGYTF. The CDR3 coding sequence is TGTGCCAGCTCACCAGGCAGGGAAGGGGACTATGGCTACACCTTC.

This clonotype was seen ten or more times. The chain carries TRBV6-6 and TRBJ1-3, with 10 bases lining up with TRBD1. Germline trimming cut 5 bases from V and 0 bases from J; bases unmatched to any gene: 1. CDR3 length equals 15 residues. The V gene's germline CDR1 is MNHNY and CDR2 SVGAGI (reference sequence). This CDR3 reads CASSGQGVSGNTIYF. The DNA of the CDR3 is TGTGCCAGCAGTGGACAGGGGGTCTCTGGAAACACCATATATTTT.

A few counts support this clonotype. V is TRBV12-3 or TRBV12-4 and J is TRBJ2-7; TRBD2 aligns across 7 bases. CDR3 size: 15 residues. V lost 5 bases, J lost 3 bases, and 10 bases stayed unmatched. CDR3 nucleotides: TGTGCCAGCAGTCTTGGGAGGGCCGCAAGCTACGAGCAGTACTTC. It encodes CASSLGRAASYEQYF.

This clonotype has only a few counts. V is TRBV6-1 and J is TRBJ1-1; no clear D gene. The V end lost 1 base, the J end lost 7 bases, and 16 bases lay between the germline ends. The CDR3 totals 15 residues. Germline V gene lookup returns CDR1 MNHNS and CDR2 SASEGT. The CDR3 sequence is CASSEGPAWGGEAFF. The CDR3 DNA sequence: TGTGCCAGCAGTGAAGGACCGGCCTGGGGTGGTGAAGCTTTCTTT.

The chain combines TRBV30 with TRBJ2-3; D is undetermined. The CDR3 runs 11 residues. The germline V gene encodes CDR1 GTSNPN and CDR2 SVGIG (reference sequence). V shed 3 bases and J shed 6 bases, with 7 bases lying between them. This CDR3 reads CAWSIPDTQYF. The CDR3 DNA sequence: TGTGCCTGGAGCATCCCCGATACGCAGTATTTT.

This chain connects TRBV30 to TRBJ1-6, with D unclear. The CDR3 has 15 amino acids. Trimming removed 4 bases from V and 4 bases from J, with 14 bases in between. The germline gives CDR1 GTSNPN, CDR2 SVGIG (reference sequence). CDR3 DNA: TGTGCCTGGACCCACTCCGTGGGGTATAATTCACCCCTCCACTTT. Amino acids: CAWTHSVGYNSPLHF.

The chain has TRBV24-1 and TRBJ1-2, with a weak D call TRBD1 (5 bases). V gave up 4 bases and J gave up 1 base, with 9 bases separating them. Germline CDR1 is KGHDR and CDR2 is SFDVKD. CDR3 length equals 14 residues. CDR3 sequence (DNA): TGTGCCACCAGTGACCCGACAGTTAACTATGGCTACACCTTC. Translation: CATSDPTVNYGYTF.

This clonotype occurred a few times. V usage is TRBV9 and J usage is TRBJ2-1, with 9 nucleotides matching TRBD1. V lost 4 bases and J lost 7; bases outside the gene matches: 6. The germline gives CDR1 SGDLS, CDR2 YYNGEE. The CDR3 length is 14 residues. CDR3 DNA: TGTGCCAGCAGCCCAGGGACAGGGAAGAATGAGCAGTTCTTC. Residues: CASSPGTGKNEQFF. Looking up the rest from reference TRBV9 and TRBJ2-1 gives the full variable domain: DSGVTQTPKHLITATGQRVTLRCSPRSGDLSVYWYQQSLDQGLQFLIQYYNGEERAKGNILERFSAQQFPDLHSELNLSSLELGDSALYFCASSPGTGKNEQFFGPGTRLTVL.

This clonotype was seen a handful of times. The chain has TRBV19 and TRBJ2-1, with D tentatively TRBD1 (5 bases). The V gene's germline CDR1 is LNHDA and CDR2 SQIVND (reference sequence). V lost 1 base and J lost 6, with 13 bases in between. CDR3 length: 15 residues. The CDR3 loop is CASSIAASTANEQFF. DNA of the CDR3: TGTGCCAGTAGTATAGCTGCCTCGACAGCCAATGAGCAGTTCTTC.

The chain joins TRBV5-1 to TRBJ2-5; D gene uncertain. This CDR3 contains 16 residues. Trimming took off 1 base at V and 1 base at J, with 14 bases between the two ends. Germline lookup yields CDR1 SGHRS and CDR2 YFSETQ. Here the CDR3 reads CASSLLGQSSQETQYF. The DNA for the CDR3 is TGCGCCAGCAGCTTGTTGGGCCAGTCAAGCCAAGAGACCCAGTACTTC.

The chain has TRBV18 and TRBJ1-1; no reliable D call. The CDR3 length is 15 residues. Trimming cost V 3 bases and J 1 base, with 12 bases left between them. CDR1 KGHSH and CDR2 LQKENI come from the germline V gene. The CDR3 sequence is CASSPPDEGNTEAFF. The DNA for the CDR3 is TGTGCCAGCTCACCCCCGGATGAGGGGAACACTGAAGCTTTCTTT. Full variable domain (rest looked up from reference TRBV18 and TRBJ1-1): NAGVMQNPRHLVRRRGQEARLRCSPMKGHSHVYWYRQLPEEGLKFMVYLQKENIIDESGMPKERFSAEFPKEGPSILRIQQVVRGDSAAYFCASSPPDEGNTEAFFGQGTRLTVV.

The chain links TRBV20-1 to TRBJ2-5; no clear D. This CDR3 spans 17 amino acids. V gave up 5 bases and J gave up 2 bases, with 24 bases separating them. Germline values: CDR1 DFQATT, CDR2 SNEGSKA (reference sequence). CDR3: CSASDPALSHRQETQYF. CDR3 sequence (DNA): TGCAGTGCTTCGGACCCAGCCCTTAGTCATAGGCAAGAGACCCAGTACTTC.